Shown below are 18 T cell receptor beta chains from a single sample sequenced in a study of response to subunit inactivated influenza vaccine. TCRdb independently ran MiXCR on the RT-PCR reads; one entry per CDR3 protein. Of around 500,000 distinct CDR3 sequences detected, 11% appear once; the ten largest clones hold over 9.5%. Here the sequenced sample was PBMCs from blood, taken more than 35 days after vaccination. The source of these receptors is a man over 45 who received an inactivated influenza vaccine.

This clonotype was counted a few times. J is TRBJ1-3 and V is TRBV10-3, with TRBD1 identical over 8 bases. Per the germline V gene, CDR1 is ENHRY and CDR2 is SYGVKD. V was pared by 3 bases and J by 1 base, with 5 bases of the junction left unmatched. This CDR3 has 16 amino acids. The CDR3 DNA reads as TGTGCCATCAGTGACAGACAGGGGATTTCTGGAAACACCATATATTTT. Translation gives CAISDRQGISGNTIYF.

This clonotype was picked up a small number of times. DNA of the CDR3: TGTGCCAGCAGCTTAGAGGCCTCCTCTGGGGCCAACGTCCTGACTTTC. Protein sequence: CASSLEASSGANVLTF. This chain links TRBV7-6 with TRBJ2-6, with unresolved D. The V and J ends lost 1 base and 0 bases respectively, with 7 bases between them. CDR3 length: 16 amino acids. Germline CDR1 and CDR2: SGHVS and FNYEAQ.

J is TRBJ2-5 and V is TRBV7-2; 9 positions match TRBD2. Germline loops: CDR1 SGHTA, CDR2 FQGNSA. V gave up 1 base and J gave up 5 bases; unmatched junction bases: 8. There are 16 residues in the CDR3. The CDR3 here is CASSLGGGGAYETQYF. DNA for the CDR3: TGTGCCAGCAGCTTAGGCGGCGGGGGGGCGTATGAGACCCAGTACTTC.

There are a few counts of this clonotype. This chain joins TRBV10-3 and TRBJ2-3, with 10 bases identical to TRBD1. Germline trimming cut 6 bases from V and 7 bases from J; bases unmatched to any gene: 4. The germline V gene has CDR1 ENHRY and CDR2 SYGVKD. The CDR3 contains 13 residues. CDR3: CAIRPGQGNTQYF. Written as DNA, the CDR3 is TGTGCCATCAGGCCGGGACAGGGGAATACGCAGTATTTT.

The chain recombines TRBV5-1 with TRBJ2-1, with 8 nucleotides matching TRBD2. Looked up from germline, CDR1 is SGHRS and CDR2 is YFSETQ. V shed 4 bases, J shed 4 bases, and the junction held 7 bases outside the gene matches. This CDR3 region has 15 residues. The CDR3 DNA reads as TGCGCCAGCAGCGGCACGGGGGGGGATTACAATGAGCAGTTCTTC. It is translated as CASSGTGGDYNEQFF.

This chain connects TRBV5-1 to TRBJ2-1, with 7 positions matching TRBD2. J gave up 0 bases and V 0 bases, and 3 bases lay outside the gene matches. Looked up from germline, CDR1 is SGHRS and CDR2 is YFSETQ. The CDR3 extends over 16 amino acids. This CDR3 reads CASSLGTRPSYNEQFF. CDR3 sequence (DNA): TGCGCCAGCAGCTTGGGGACTAGGCCCTCCTACAATGAGCAGTTCTTC.

The chain joins TRBV12-3 or TRBV12-4 to TRBJ2-3; the D is unclear. Trimming took off 5 bases at V and 0 bases at J, with 12 bases between the two ends. The CDR3 has 15 residues. CDR3 region: CASSRVRRSTDTQYF. Written as DNA, the CDR3 is TGTGCCAGCAGTCGGGTCAGACGTAGCACAGATACGCAGTATTTT.

This clonotype was counted many times. The chain carries TRBV29-1 and TRBJ2-7, with D maybe TRBD2 (5 bases). CDR1 and CDR2 from the germline V gene are SQVTM and ANQGSEA. Trimming removed 5 bases at V and 1 base at J, with 15 bases between. This CDR3 region has 14 residues. The CDR3 spells CSVFREGDSYEQYF. The CDR3 DNA sequence: TGCAGCGTTTTTCGGGAAGGAGATTCCTACGAGCAGTACTTC.

This clonotype was seen a few times. V gene TRBV5-5 combines with J gene TRBJ2-2; D is undetermined. CDR1 is SGHKS, CDR2 YYEKEE, per germline (reference sequence). This CDR3 has 15 amino acids. V was pared by 4 bases and J by 5 bases, with 15 bases between. The CDR3, as DNA: TGTGCCAGCAGCCGATATGGGCCGGATACCGGGGAGCTGTTTTTT. It translates to CASSRYGPDTGELFF.

This clonotype has ten or more counts. This rearrangement joins TRBV6-1 to TRBJ2-7; D perhaps matches TRBD1 (6 bases). The CDR3 length is 13 residues. Germline CDR1 reads MNHNS; CDR2 reads SASEGT. Trimming removed 6 bases at V and 5 bases at J, with 14 bases between. CDR3 residues: CASSRTVFHEQYF. CDR3 DNA: TGTGCCAGCAGCAGGACAGTATTCCACGAGCAGTACTTC.

In this sample, this clonotype turned up many times. The chain uses TRBV4-2 and TRBJ2-1; no clear D. Germline CDR1 and CDR2: LGHNA and YNFKEQ. V was cut by 0 bases and J by 5 bases, with 5 bases left in between. CDR3 length: 13 residues. CDR3: CASSQDQNNEQFF. CDR3 sequence (DNA): TGTGCCAGCAGCCAAGATCAAAACAATGAGCAGTTCTTC.

This clonotype was counted at least ten times. V gene TRBV6-1 combines with J gene TRBJ1-3, with D tentatively TRBD1 (5 bases). Germline V gene sequence: CDR1 MNHNS, CDR2 SASEGT. CDR3 length: 13 residues. V lost 10 bases, J lost 4 bases, and 14 bases lay in between. This CDR3 reads CATRQGSGNTIYF. The CDR3 nucleotides are TGTGCCACTCGGCAGGGCAGCGGAAACACCATATATTTT.

V is TRBV7-8 and J is TRBJ2-1; TRBD1 matches at 7 bases. There are 16 residues in the CDR3. After removal of 5 bases from V and 3 bases from J, the junction contained 10 bases not matched to a gene. Germline V lookup: CDR1 SGHVS, CDR2 FQNEAQ. CDR3 nucleotide sequence: TGTGCCAGCAGCCCACCGGGACAGAGGAACTACAATGAGCAGTTCTTC. This sequence encodes CASSPPGQRNYNEQFF.

The table lists this clonotype with a few counts. The V call is TRBV7-6, the J call TRBJ2-2, with unresolved D. Per the germline V gene, CDR1 is SGHVS and CDR2 is FNYEAQ. This CDR3 is 15 amino acids long. V was cut by 5 bases and J by 1 base, with 11 bases left in between. CDR3 protein: CASSPGWVNTGELFF. The CDR3 nucleotides read TGTGCCAGCAGCCCCGGGTGGGTGAACACCGGGGAGCTGTTTTTT.

This chain links TRBV29-1 with TRBJ2-2; D may correspond to TRBD1 or TRBD2 (6 bases each). The germline gives CDR1 SQVTM, CDR2 ANQGSEA. The CDR3 extends over 14 amino acids. The V end lost 2 bases, the J end lost 4 bases, and 11 bases lay between the germline ends. CDR3 region: CSVERGALTGELFF. Written as DNA, the CDR3 is TGCAGCGTTGAAAGGGGGGCTCTCACCGGGGAGCTGTTTTTT.

This clonotype has only a few counts. The CDR3 DNA reads as TGCGCCAGCAGCCAAGACCTAGGGGGTCGGCCCCAGCATTTT. Amino acid sequence: CASSQDLGGRPQHF. The chain is built from TRBV4-1 and TRBJ1-5, with D possibly TRBD1 on 6 matching bases. This CDR3 spans 14 amino acids. Germline V gene data show CDR1 as MGHRA and CDR2 as YSYEKL. V was trimmed by 0 bases and J by 9 bases, leaving 12 bases between them.

In this sample, this clonotype turned up a few times. This chain links TRBV7-6 with TRBJ2-3, with D maybe TRBD1 (6 bases). This CDR3 comprises 15 residues. Per the germline V gene, CDR1 is SGHVS and CDR2 is FNYEAQ. V shed 0 bases and J shed 5 bases, with 12 bases lying between them. The CDR3 region has the DNA TGTGCCAGCAGCTTAGCCAGCGGACAGCTAGATACGCAGTATTTT. This translates into CASSLASGQLDTQYF.

This clonotype occurred many times. The chain has TRBV29-1 and TRBJ2-5, with unresolved D. V was clipped by 4 bases and J by 5 bases, with 14 bases between them. The CDR3 is 13 residues long. Germline CDR1 SQVTM, CDR2 ANQGSEA. The CDR3 spells CSVGASMFETQYF. DNA for the CDR3: TGCAGCGTTGGGGCCAGTATGTTCGAGACCCAGTACTTC.